These 10 T cell receptor beta chains came from one sample sequenced in a study of blood T cell repertoires in COVID-19. Only in-frame clones appear in the TCRdb table, and some are missing; sequencing was by immunoSEQ multiplex PCR. The sample contains approximately 300,000 clones, around 90% of which appear only once. Input material: PBMCs or T cells enriched from blood (not recorded which). These receptors came from a woman aged 25 to 39 who had recovered from COVID-19.

CDR3 in amino acids: CASSGGQTGELFF. The CDR3 DNA sequence: TGTGCCAGTTCAGGGGGTCAAACCGGGGAGCTGTTTTTT. This chain uses TRBV19 with TRBJ2-2; 7 bases fit TRBD1. Germline lookup yields CDR1 LNHDA and CDR2 SQIVND (reference sequence). V was pared by 8 bases and J by 5 bases, with 5 bases of the junction left unmatched. The CDR3 is 13 amino acids.

The rearrangement uses TRBV21-1 and TRBJ2-1; TRBD1 reflects the table's D call only, with no check against the DNA. TRBV21-1 is shown as a pseudogene. CDR3 size: 18 residues. The CDR3 region has the DNA TGTGCCAGCACCACAAACGGGGACAGGGGGATCTCCTACAATGAGCAGTTCTTC. It translates to CASTTNGDRGISYNEQFF.

The chain recombines TRBV6-2 or TRBV6-3 with TRBJ2-3; 8 positions agree with TRBD1. The ends lost 1 base at V and 1 base at J; junction bases unmatched: 1. From germline, CDR1 is MNHEY and CDR2 SVGEGT. This CDR3 is 15 amino acids long. The CDR3 here is CASSYLGQGTDTQYF. CDR3 sequence (DNA): TGTGCCAGCAGTTACTTGGGACAGGGCACAGATACGCAGTATTTT.

This chain connects TRBV30 to TRBJ1-4; D call uncertain. The V gene lost 3 bases and the J gene lost 7 bases, with 12 bases spanning the gap. CDR1 GTSNPN and CDR2 SVGIG come from the germline V gene (reference sequence). There are 13 residues in the CDR3. In nucleotides, the CDR3 is TGTGCCTGGAGCGGGAGTTCGGTTGAAAAACTGTTTTTT. Translated: CAWSGSSVEKLFF.

The chain combines TRBV2 with TRBJ1-5, with 8 bases fitting TRBD1. V gave up 6 bases and J gave up 0 bases; unmatched junction bases: 4. CDR1 and CDR2 from the germline V gene are SNHLY and FYNNEI. The length of the CDR3 is 15 residues. CDR3 nucleotides: TGTGCCAGCAGCGACAGGGGACTTAGCAATCAGCCCCAGCATTTT. Its protein is CASSDRGLSNQPQHF.

The gene calls are TRBV7-9 and TRBJ2-7, with a tentative D call TRBD1 (6 bases). The germline V gene encodes CDR1 SEHNR and CDR2 FQNEAQ (reference sequence). V was shortened by 3 bases and J by 0 bases, with 9 bases between the two germline ends. The CDR3 extends over 14 amino acids. The CDR3 loop is CASSFDRLSYEQYF. The CDR3 DNA follows: TGTGCCAGCAGCTTTGACAGGCTCTCCTACGAGCAGTACTTC.

V and J are TRBV27 and TRBJ1-5; D is unresolved. V was trimmed by 5 bases and J by 2 bases, leaving 13 bases between them. This CDR3 has 15 residues. From germline, CDR1 is MNHEY and CDR2 SMNVEV (reference sequence). CDR3 sequence reads: CASSAGAGGNQPQHF. The CDR3 DNA reads as TGTGCCAGCAGTGCGGGTGCTGGGGGCAATCAGCCCCAGCATTTT.

This clone has a handful of counts. The rearrangement links TRBV30 to TRBJ1-4; the D is unclear. The V gene's germline CDR1 is GTSNPN and CDR2 SVGIG (reference sequence). Trimming removed 3 bases at V and 3 bases at J, with 8 bases between. The CDR3 contains 13 residues. As DNA, the CDR3 is TGTGCCTGGAGGGCGGTGGCTAATGAAAAACTGTTTTTT. As protein: CAWRAVANEKLFF.

This clone has a single count. The genes are TRBV7-9 and TRBJ2-1; 14 bases agree with TRBD2. The V gene end was trimmed by 5 bases and the J gene end by 5 bases; junction bases not matched to a gene: 8. The CDR3 runs to 17 residues. Germline V CDR1 and CDR2: SEHNR, FQNEAQ (reference sequence). The chain's CDR3 is CASSPGTSGGPDNEQFF. The CDR3 nucleotides read TGTGCCAGCAGCCCTGGGACTAGCGGGGGCCCTGACAATGAGCAGTTCTTC.

The chain carries TRBV30 and TRBJ2-5, with TRBD2 matching over 13 bases. This CDR3 is 16 amino acids long. V shed 5 bases and J 0 bases; nucleotides not matched to a gene: 6. The germline V gene has CDR1 GTSNPN and CDR2 SVGIG (reference sequence). The CDR3 DNA follows: TGTGCCTGGGGACTAGCGGGGGCTCCCTACCAAGAGACCCAGTACTTC. It is translated as CAWGLAGAPYQETQYF. Complete variable domain (other parts from reference TRBV30 and TRBJ2-5): SQTIHQWPATLVQPVGSPLSLECTVEGTSNPNLYWYRQAAGRGLQLLFYSVGIGQISSEVPQNLSASRPQDRQFILSSKKLLLSDSGFYLCAWGLAGAPYQETQYFGPGTRLLVL.